The present T cell receptor beta chain was sequenced within a study of blood T cell repertoires in COVID-19. Data came from immunoSEQ multiplex PCR; TCRdb stores just in-frame clones and leaves some out. This repertoire shows over 200,000 clones, roughly 90% found once; its top ten account for less than 3.5%. With regard to this clone: Other DNA sequences in this sample translate to the same CDR3.

The CDR3 totals 16 residues. Germline CDR1 is LGHDT and CDR2 is YNNKEL (reference sequence). V dropped 4 bases and J dropped 2; count of bases not matched to a gene: 2. Sequencing was done on a sample of peripheral blood. This sequence joins TRBV3-1 (or the pseudogene TRBV3-2) and TRBJ2-5, with 15 bases lining up with TRBD2. This sequence was found in a woman between 55 and 75 years old with acute or convalescent COVID-19. CDR3 sequence reads: CASSPGLAGGQETQYF. CDR3 coding DNA: TGTGCCAGCAGCCCTGGACTAGCGGGGGGGCAAGAGACCCAGTACTTC.